Following are 8 T cell receptor beta chains from one sample sequenced in a study of blood T cells in healthy people across ages (dated by TCRdb to 2015 to 2017). The library was prepared using 5' RACE. These reads were obtained on an Illumina HiSeq 2500. A second PCR of roughly 7 to 12 cycles was run with a J-beta primer mix and a sample-barcoded 5' primer. The public reads were quality trimmed at Q25 with fastp and then assembled into clones with MiXCR by TCRdb, keeping productive beta chains. Under each unique CDR3 protein, matching rows form one entry showing the most common genes and DNA. The sample has 1.2 million to 1.5 million distinct CDR3 sequences on record, roughly 45% of them singletons. Of the sample, 7.9% is held by the ten largest clones. Source material: blood. Receptors originate from a woman aged 18-30 years in good health.

The rearrangement joins TRBV12-3 or TRBV12-4 to TRBJ1-2, with D uncertain. The CDR3 runs to 13 residues. V dropped 7 bases and J dropped 8 bases, with 17 bases sitting between them. The CDR3 sequence is CASTLSSGRGYTF. The DNA for the CDR3 is TGTGCCAGCACCCTCTCTTCGGGTAGAGGCTACACCTTC.

This clonotype was counted between two and nine times. The J gene is TRBJ2-3, the V gene TRBV20-1; TRBD1 matches 10 bases. The CDR3 is made up of 14 amino acids. Germline V gives CDR1 DFQATT, CDR2 SNEGSKA (reference sequence). Trimming at V came to 5 bases and at J to 4 bases, leaving 6 bases not matched to a gene. The CDR3 nucleotides read TGCAGTGCTCTACCGGGACAGGGGTCAGATACGCAGTATTTT. Translation: CSALPGQGSDTQYF.

This clonotype was seen only a few times. The chain couples TRBV9 to TRBJ2-5; D is unresolved. CDR3 length: 14 residues. The germline CDR1 and CDR2 sequences are SGDLS and YYNGEE. The ends were cut back, 2 bases at V and 2 bases at J, with 10 bases in the middle. This CDR3 is CASSVRTPQETQYF. In DNA form, the CDR3 reads TGTGCCAGCAGCGTTCGAACCCCGCAAGAGACCCAGTACTTC.

V and J are TRBV9 and TRBJ2-3; 8 bases align to TRBD2. The CDR3 runs to 16 residues. The germline CDR1 and CDR2 sequences are SGDLS and YYNGEE. V lost 2 bases and J lost 0; bases outside the gene matches: 5. The CDR3 coding sequence is TGTGCCAGCAGCGTGTTGGCGGGGGGAAGCACAGATACGCAGTATTTT. Protein: CASSVLAGGSTDTQYF.

J is TRBJ1-1 and V is TRBV30; D not certain. This CDR3 has 11 amino acids. V was trimmed by 3 bases and J by 1 base, leaving 3 bases between them. Per the germline V gene, CDR1 is GTSNPN and CDR2 is SVGIG (reference sequence). CDR3 sequence reads: CAWRQNTEAFF. DNA for the CDR3: TGTGCCTGGAGACAGAACACTGAAGCTTTCTTT.

This clonotype was observed a few times. The chain carries TRBV7-2 and TRBJ1-2; D not certain. The CDR3 sequence is 15 residues long. The germline V gene has CDR1 SGHTA and CDR2 FQGNSA. The ends were cut back, 4 bases at V and 4 bases at J, with 16 bases in the middle. The CDR3 coding sequence is TGTGCCAGCAGCTCCCCGGGGTTCTCCGGCTATGGCTACACCTTC. Translation gives CASSSPGFSGYGYTF.

The chain carries TRBV12-3 or TRBV12-4 and TRBJ2-7, with D perhaps TRBD1 (5 bases). Trimming shortened V by 10 bases and J by 5 bases, and 18 bases separated the two germline ends. The CDR3 loop spans 13 amino acids. CDR3 sequence reads: CATLPPGQNEQYF. The CDR3 coding sequence is TGTGCCACTCTTCCGCCAGGGCAGAACGAGCAGTACTTC.

The chain couples TRBV5-1 to TRBJ2-1; 9 bases fit TRBD2. Losses at the gene ends were 4 bases for V and 8 bases for J; bases not matched to a gene: 13. The CDR3 totals 16 residues. CDR1 is SGHRS, CDR2 YFSETQ, per germline. The CDR3 region has the DNA TGCGCCAGCAGCCTCTCCTTAGCGGGAGAAGGCTATGAGCAGTTCTTC. It specifies CASSLSLAGEGYEQFF.